The 25 T cell receptor beta chains in this list originate from one sample, sequenced in a study of tumor and adjacent non-tumor tissue in lung cancer. This sample's RNA came from whole unsorted tissue. Three rounds of nested PCR, following a modified ARM-PCR protocol, produced the TCRbeta library. Via MiXCR, TCRdb re-called the multiplex PCR reads, giving one row per CDR3 protein. This sample has approximately 120,000 distinct CDR3 sequences; around 75% occur once, and the top ten carry about 40%. Sequenced sample: lung tumor tissue. Source of these receptors: a woman aged 55-70 years with non-small cell lung cancer.

In regard to this clonotype: A junction boundary mismatches the germline segment, possibly from a read error. The V gene is TRBV12-3 or TRBV12-4, the J gene TRBJ2-3, with 9 bases matching TRBD1. The CDR3 length is 16 residues. CDR3 sequence: CVSNSTWTGATDTQYF. CDR3 nucleotide sequence: TGTGTCAGCAATTCAACCTGGACAGGGGCGACAGATACACAGTATTTT.

Turning to this clonotype: Relative to the germline gene, one junction end is altered; a read error may explain this. This chain joins TRBV6-1 and TRBJ2-1; D is possibly TRBD1 (6 bases). The CDR3 consists of 14 residues. Germline lookup yields CDR1 MNHNS and CDR2 SASEGT. CDR3 residues: CVSSEGVGINEQFF. The CDR3 DNA reads TGTGTCAGCAGTGAGGGGGTGGGGATAAATGAGCAGTTCTTC.

As regards this clonotype: A read error may produce the germline difference seen at one junction end. V usage is TRBV11-3 and J usage is TRBJ2-3, with D perhaps TRBD1 or TRBD2 (5 bases each). The CDR3 has 15 amino acids. Germline loops: CDR1 SGHNT, CDR2 YENEEA. For the CDR3, the DNA is TGTACAAGCAGCCCCGCCGGGCAGGGACGTCATACACAGTATTTT. Translating it yields CTSSPAGQGRHTQYF.

The chain links TRBV28 to TRBJ2-1, with TRBD1 matching 7 bases. CDR3 length: 14 amino acids. CDR1 is MDHEN and CDR2 is SYDVKM in the germline V gene. V gave up 10 bases and J gave up 8 bases; unmatched junction bases: 14. The DNA for the CDR3 is TGTGCCACTAGCAAGGGGAAAGGGGGCGATGAGCAGTTCTTC. It is translated as CATSKGKGGDEQFF.

Worth noting for this clonotype: A junction boundary mismatches the germline segment, possibly from a read error. V gene TRBV28 combines with J gene TRBJ2-5, with D tentatively TRBD1 (5 bases). Germline assignment: CDR1 MDHEN and CDR2 SYDVKM. This CDR3 is built from 14 residues. The CDR3 loop is CASSFAPQGETQYF. CDR3 DNA: TGTGCAAGCAGTTTTGCGCCTCAGGGCGAGACCCAGTACTTC. Full variable domain (rest looked up from reference TRBV28 and TRBJ2-5): DVKVTQSSRYLVKRTGEKVFLECVQDMDHENMFWYRQDPGLGLRLIYFSYDVKMKEKGDIPEGYSVSREKKERFSLILESASTNQTSMYLCASSFAPQGETQYFGPGTRLLVL.

This clonotype was counted only a few times. The rearrangement links TRBV11-2 to TRBJ2-2, with 8 bases identical to TRBD1. The germline V gene encodes CDR1 SGHAT and CDR2 FQNNGV. The CDR3 runs to 15 residues. V was pared by 5 bases and J by 0 bases, with 2 bases of the junction left unmatched. The chain's CDR3 is CASSQDRANTGELFF. Written as DNA, the CDR3 is TGTGCCAGCAGCCAGGACAGGGCGAACACCGGGGAGCTGTTTTTT.

A single count supports this clonotype. Germline is not matched at one junction end, which may reflect a read error. The V gene is TRBV6-5, the J gene TRBJ1-1, with 7 nucleotides matching TRBD1. Germline V lookup: CDR1 MNHEY, CDR2 SVGAGI. There are 13 residues in the CDR3. CDR3 sequence: CASSFDRATETFF. The CDR3 region has the DNA TGTGCCAGCAGTTTCGACAGGGCCACTGAAACTTTCTTT.

The CDR3 DNA reads TGTGCCAGCAACTTTATTAGGAGAGCAGCCGGTGCTTTCTTT. Protein: CASNFIRRAAGAFF. This chain uses TRBV11-1 with TRBJ1-1; D gene uncertain. The CDR3 has 14 amino acids. Trimming shortened V by 7 bases and J by 11 bases, and 23 bases separated the two germline ends. Germline V gene sequence: CDR1 SGHAT, CDR2 FQDESV (reference sequence). Full variable domain (missing parts from reference TRBV11-1 and TRBJ1-1): EAEVAQSPRYKITEKSQAVAFWCDPISGHATLYWYRQILGQGPELLVQFQDESVVDDSQLPKDRFSAERLKGVDSTLKIQPAELGDSAMYLCASNFIRRAAGAFFGQGTRLTVV.

On this clonotype itself: This may come from a read error, since a much larger clone is one base off. In nucleotides, the CDR3 is TGTGCCAGCAGCCATGACGGGACTACAAATGAGCAGTTCTTC. Its translation: CASSHDGTTNEQFF. The chain is built from TRBV4-2 and TRBJ2-1; the match to TRBD2 covers 7 bases. Germline CDR1 and CDR2: LGHNA and YNFKEQ. J was trimmed by 7 bases and V by 3 bases; bases with no gene match: 6. This CDR3 is 14 amino acids long.

The gene calls are TRBV7-2 and TRBJ1-1, with TRBD1 identical over 7 bases. The CDR3 consists of 14 residues. The germline gives CDR1 SGHTA, CDR2 FQGNSA. V shed 6 bases, J shed 0 bases, and the junction held 4 bases outside the gene matches. CDR3 in DNA: TGTGCCAGCAGTTTCGACAGGGTGAACACTGAAGCTTTCTTT. Amino acids: CASSFDRVNTEAFF.

Regarding this clonotype: Given a much more abundant clone one base away, this may be a read error. The chain is built from TRBV20-1 and TRBJ2-1, with 11 bases matching TRBD2. The junction had 7 bases not matched to a gene; V was cut back by 8 bases and J by 10 bases. The CDR3 consists of 12 residues. CDR1 and CDR2 (germline): DFQATT, SNEGSKA (reference sequence). CDR3 amino acids: CSTTSGRGEQFF. CDR3 nucleotide sequence: TGCAGTACTACTAGCGGGAGAGGAGAGCAGTTCTTC.

V usage is TRBV11-3 and J usage is TRBJ1-1; the match to TRBD1 covers 7 bases. Looked up from germline, CDR1 is SGHNT and CDR2 is YENEEA. V lost 6 bases and J lost 12; bases outside the gene matches: 16. The CDR3 has 14 residues. The CDR3 DNA reads TGTGCCAGCAGTGACAGGAATGGAGGGGGCATGACTTTCTTT. Translation gives CASSDRNGGGMTFF.

With regard to this clonotype: A much larger clone lies a single base off, so this may be a read error. It is likely a read error, because the conserved phenylalanine at the end of the CDR3 is missing. This chain links TRBV20-1 with TRBJ2-5, with TRBD2 matching 14 bases. CDR3 size: 15 residues. The V segment lost 5 bases and the J segment 9 bases; nucleotides outside the gene matches: 11. CDR1 DFQATT and CDR2 SNEGSKA come from the germline V gene (reference sequence). CDR3: CSAPPTSGGGKAQYL. CDR3 in DNA: TGCAGTGCTCCCCCGACTAGCGGGGGGGGAAAGGCCCAGTACTTA.

Notes on this clonotype: This may arise from a read error, as a much more abundant clone is one base away. This sequence joins TRBV6-4 and TRBJ1-2; possible D gene TRBD1, 5 bases. Per the germline V gene, CDR1 is MRHNA and CDR2 is SNTAGT. The CDR3 has 14 amino acids. CDR3 bases: TGTGCCAGCAGCCCCTCGGGGGGTGGCTATGGCTGCACCTTC. Residues: CASSPSGGGYGCTF.

This clonotype has just a few counts. The rearrangement links TRBV12-3 or TRBV12-4 to TRBJ2-7; TRBD2 is a possible D gene (8 bases). V was cut by 9 bases and J by 6 bases, with 24 bases left in between. This CDR3 contains 15 residues. The CDR3 region is CASSIQGTRGIEQYF. CDR3 nucleotide sequence: TGTGCCAGTAGTATACAGGGGACTAGGGGAATCGAGCAGTACTTC.

The chain joins TRBV4-1 to TRBJ1-2; TRBD1 is a possible D gene (5 bases). The V end was cut by 6 bases, the J end by 8 bases, with 10 bases between. Per germline, CDR1 MGHRA and CDR2 YSYEKL. This CDR3 comprises 11 residues. The CDR3 DNA sequence: TGCGCCAGCAGTCGGGACTGCGGCTACACCTTC. Translation: CASSRDCGYTF.

Concerning this clonotype: The conserved final phenylalanine or tryptophan is absent from the CDR3, which likely points to a read error. The chain joins TRBV20-1 to TRBJ1-6, with D hard to call. This CDR3 contains 17 residues. The germline gives CDR1 DFQATT, CDR2 SNEGSKA (reference sequence). Trimming removed 0 bases from V and 4 bases from J, with 16 bases in between. In DNA, the CDR3 is TGCAGTGCTAGAGATAATACCATTGCTGTATATAATTCACCCCTCCACATT. As protein: CSARDNTIAVYNSPLHI.

This clonotype was counted at least ten times. This sequence joins TRBV7-8 and TRBJ2-7; D unclear. The CDR3 spans 14 residues. The ends were cut back, 1 base at V and 3 bases at J, with 10 bases in the middle. Per germline, CDR1 SGHVS and CDR2 FQNEAQ. CDR3 region: CASSLEGVGYEQYF. The CDR3 coding sequence is TGTGCCAGCAGCTTAGAGGGTGTCGGCTACGAGCAGTACTTC.

A remark on this clonotype: A read error is possible here, since a much larger clone lies one base away. The chain couples TRBV6-2 or TRBV6-3 to TRBJ2-7; the match to TRBD2 covers 7 bases. The CDR3 length is 12 residues. J gave up 6 bases and V 10 bases, and 9 bases lay outside the gene matches. The V gene's germline CDR1 is MNHEY and CDR2 SVGEGT. CDR3 nucleotides: TGTGCCACCAGCAGGACGGGGGGCGAGCAGTACTTC. It specifies CATSRTGGEQYF.

A word on this clonotype: A much larger clone lies one base from this, so it may be a read error. The J gene is TRBJ2-7, the V gene TRBV20-1; D not certain. The CDR3 sequence is 14 residues long. Germline CDR1 is DFQATT and CDR2 is SNEGSKA (reference sequence). The DNA of the CDR3 is TGCAGTGCTAGTCTGCAGTCGGCGACCTACGAGGAGTACTTC. This sequence encodes CSASLQSATYEEYF.

This sequence joins TRBV11-3 and TRBJ2-1; 12 nucleotides agree with TRBD2. The CDR3 length is 17 residues. Germline CDR1 is SGHNT and CDR2 is YENEEA. V shed 3 bases, J shed 8 bases, and the junction held 11 bases outside the gene matches. This CDR3 is CASSFELTSGSIDEQFF. The CDR3 DNA sequence: TGTGCCAGCAGCTTTGAGTTGACTAGCGGGAGCATCGATGAGCAGTTCTTC.

Points on this clonotype: One base away lies a much larger clone, so this may be a sequencing read error. The chain links TRBV29-1 to TRBJ2-1; D remains ambiguous. This CDR3 has 14 amino acids. Germline CDR1 SQVTM, CDR2 ANQGSEA. In DNA, the CDR3 is TGCAGCGTTGCCCAGCAGAATGTATACAATGAGCAGCTCTTC. Protein product: CSVAQQNVYNEQLF.

The chain recombines TRBV11-3 with TRBJ2-1; no reliable D call. The CDR3 runs to 12 residues. The germline CDR1 and CDR2 sequences are SGHNT and YENEEA. This chain's CDR3 is CFSSQSYNEQFF. CDR3 bases: TGTTTCAGCAGCCAGAGCTACAATGAGCAGTTCTTC. Supplemented by reference TRBV11-3 and TRBJ2-1, the full variable domain reads EAGVVQSPRYKIIEKKQPVAFWCNPISGHNTLYWYLQNLGQGPELLIRYENEEAVDDSQLPKDRFSAERLKGVDSTLKIQPAELGDSAVYLCFSSQSYNEQFFGPGTRLTVL.

This clonotype was seen once. A read error may produce the germline difference seen at one junction end. The chain links TRBV4-3 to TRBJ2-5; D possibly uses TRBD1 or TRBD2 (5 bases each). CDR1 and CDR2 (germline): LGHNA, YSLEER. The CDR3 consists of 16 residues. CDR3: CASSQEGRGWSVTQYF. The CDR3 DNA sequence: TGTGCCAGTAGCCAAGAAGGTCGGGGCTGGAGTGTGACCCAGTACTTC.

On this clonotype: A single base separates this from a much larger clone, so it may be a read error. The J gene is TRBJ2-6, the V gene TRBV4-2, with D unresolved. V lost 3 bases, J lost 4 bases, and 13 bases lay in between. The CDR3 is made up of 16 amino acids. CDR1 and CDR2 (germline): LGHNA, YNFKEQ. CDR3 region: CASSHDDLGGANVLTF. CDR3 in DNA: TGTGCCAGCAGCCATGATGATCTGGGGGGGGCCAACGTCCTGACTTTC.